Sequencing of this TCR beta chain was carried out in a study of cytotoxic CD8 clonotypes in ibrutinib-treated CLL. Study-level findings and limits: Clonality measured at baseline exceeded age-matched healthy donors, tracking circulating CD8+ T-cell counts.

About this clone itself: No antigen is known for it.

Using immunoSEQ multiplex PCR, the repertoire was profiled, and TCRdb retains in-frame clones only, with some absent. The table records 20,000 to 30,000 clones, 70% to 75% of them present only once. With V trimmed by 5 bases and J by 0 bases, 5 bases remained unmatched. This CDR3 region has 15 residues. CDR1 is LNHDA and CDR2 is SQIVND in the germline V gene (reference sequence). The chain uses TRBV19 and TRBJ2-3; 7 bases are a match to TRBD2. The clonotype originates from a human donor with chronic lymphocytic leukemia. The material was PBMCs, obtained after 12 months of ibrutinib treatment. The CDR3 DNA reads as TGTGCCAGTAGTCGCGGGACTACCAGCACAGATACGCAGTATTTT. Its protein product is CASSRGTTSTDTQYF. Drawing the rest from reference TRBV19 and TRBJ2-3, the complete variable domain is DGGITQSPKYLFRKEGQNVTLSCEQNLNHDAMYWYRQDPGQGLRLIYYSQIVNDFQKGDIAEGYSVSREKKESFPLTVTSAQKNPTAFYLCASSRGTTSTDTQYFGPGTRLTVL.